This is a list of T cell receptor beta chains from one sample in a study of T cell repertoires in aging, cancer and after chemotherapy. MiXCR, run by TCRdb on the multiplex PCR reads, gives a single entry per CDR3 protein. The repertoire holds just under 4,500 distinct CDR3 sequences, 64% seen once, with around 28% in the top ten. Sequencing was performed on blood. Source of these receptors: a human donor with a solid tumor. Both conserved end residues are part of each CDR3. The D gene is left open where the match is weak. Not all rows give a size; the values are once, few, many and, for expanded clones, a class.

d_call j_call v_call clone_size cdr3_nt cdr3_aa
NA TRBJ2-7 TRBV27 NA TGTGCCAGCAGTTTAGCTAGGAATTTGGAGCAGTACTTC CASSLARNLEQYF
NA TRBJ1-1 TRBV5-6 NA TGTGCCAGCAGCTTGACAGGGTTTGAAGCTTTCTTT CASSLTGFEAFF
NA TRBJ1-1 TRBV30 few TGTGCCTGGAGTGTAGACAGCATGAACACTGAAGCTTTCTTT CAWSVDSMNTEAFF
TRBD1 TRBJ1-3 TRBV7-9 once TGTGCCAGCATCTCTCAGGGGGCTATCTCTGGAAACACCATATATTTT CASISQGAISGNTIYF
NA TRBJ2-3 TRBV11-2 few TGTGCCAGCAGTCCTGTGGGGGGTGTCACAGATACGCAGTATTTT CASSPVGGVTDTQYF
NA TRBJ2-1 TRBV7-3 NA TGTGCCAGCAGCTTATATACTTCCGATGAGCAGTTCTTC CASSLYTSDEQFF
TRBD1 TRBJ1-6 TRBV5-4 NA TGTGCCAGCAGCACCTCAGGGGGCGTCCTTAAGTCACCCCTCCACTTT CASSTSGGVLKSPLHF
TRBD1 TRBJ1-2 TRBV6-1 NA TGTGCCAGCAGGGGAACAGGGGGGTATGGCTACACCTTC CASRGTGGYGYTF
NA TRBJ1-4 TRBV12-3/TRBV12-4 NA TGTGCCAGCAGTTTAGTGGCCAGTAATGAAAAACTGTTTTTT CASSLVASNEKLFF
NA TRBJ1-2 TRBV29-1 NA TGCAGCGTTGACGCCTTTGTGTCAGCTACGATGGGTGGCTACACCTTC CSVDAFVSATMGGYTF
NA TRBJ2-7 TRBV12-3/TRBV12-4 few TGTGCCAGCACCACGGGATACTCAAACGAGCAGTACTTC CASTTGYSNEQYF
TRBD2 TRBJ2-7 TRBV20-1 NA TGCAGTGCTAGAGATCGGGCGGGAGTACCCTACGAGCAGTACTTC CSARDRAGVPYEQYF
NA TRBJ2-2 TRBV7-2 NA TGTGCCAGCAGCTTAGTCCGGTCCAGGGGCACCGGGGAGCTGTTTTTT CASSLVRSRGTGELFF
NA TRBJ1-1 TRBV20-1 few TGCAGTGCTAGAGATCGTTCCCGGCAGCAGAACACTGAAGCTTTCTTT CSARDRSRQQNTEAFF
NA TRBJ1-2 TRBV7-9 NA TGTGCCAGCAGCCCGCAATCCCTTTCCTCTAATGGCTACACCTTC CASSPQSLSSNGYTF
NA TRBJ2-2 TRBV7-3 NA TGTGCCAGCAGCTTGGGTAACACCGGGGAGCTGTTTTTT CASSLGNTGELFF
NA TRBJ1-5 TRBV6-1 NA TGTGCCAGCAGGGTTACAGCTGATAGCAATCAGCCCCAGCATTTT CASRVTADSNQPQHF
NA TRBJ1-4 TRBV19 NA TGTGCCAGTAGCACAGGTGCAACTAATGAAAAACTGTTTTTT CASSTGATNEKLFF
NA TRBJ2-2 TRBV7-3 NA TGTGCCAGCAGCCTGAGGACGGGGAAAGCTAACACCGGGGAGCTGTTTTTT CASSLRTGKANTGELFF
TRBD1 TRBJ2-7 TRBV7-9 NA TGTGCCAGCAGCTTGGGGAACGGACAGGGCGCGGACTTC CASSLGNGQGADF
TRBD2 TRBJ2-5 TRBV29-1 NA TGCAGCGTTGCGGGACTAGCGGGGGAAATACAAGAGACCCAGTACTTC CSVAGLAGEIQETQYF
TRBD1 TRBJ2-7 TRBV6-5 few TGTGCCAGCAGTTACTCGGATAGGAGACAGGGTTTCTACGAGCAGTACTTC CASSYSDRRQGFYEQYF
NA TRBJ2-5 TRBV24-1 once TGTGCCACCAGTGACACAGGGCCGGGGGTAGAGACCCAGTACTTC CATSDTGPGVETQYF
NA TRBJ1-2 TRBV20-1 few TGCAGCCCCCGGGACTATGGCTACACCTTC CSPRDYGYTF
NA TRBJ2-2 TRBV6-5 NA TGTGCCAGCAGTTACGGACGTGGCACCGGGGAGCTGTTTTTT CASSYGRGTGELFF
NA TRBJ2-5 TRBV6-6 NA TGTGCCAGCATACCCTCAGGGGAAGAGACCCAGTACTTC CASIPSGEETQYF
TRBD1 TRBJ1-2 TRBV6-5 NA TGTGCCAGCAGTTACTCACGAGGGGGCGCAATCTATGGCTACACCTTC CASSYSRGGAIYGYTF
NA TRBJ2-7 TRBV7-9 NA TGTGCCAGCAGCCCCCCGGGCGCGGGACGTCCCGAGCAGTACTTC CASSPPGAGRPEQYF
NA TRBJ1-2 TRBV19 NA TGTGCCAGTAGTATAACGCAGAACTATGGCTACACCTTC CASSITQNYGYTF
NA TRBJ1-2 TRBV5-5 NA TGTGCCAGCAGCTTGGCCGAGGGATATGGCTACACCTTC CASSLAEGYGYTF